The TCR beta chain under discussion was sequenced for a study of PD-L1 blockade in urothelial cancer. Using immunoSEQ multiplex PCR, the repertoire was profiled, and TCRdb retains in-frame clones only, with some absent. Of tens of thousands of clones in the sample, roughly 82% were seen once. Germline V gene data show CDR1 as MDHEN and CDR2 as SYDVKM. This CDR3 spans 16 amino acids. Trimming stripped 6 bases from V and 1 base from J, with 18 bases between. Time point defined: pretreatment peripheral blood. This chain joins TRBV28 and TRBJ1-1, with unresolved D. The TCR sequence derives from a man in his 60s with urothelial cancer. The specimen was PBMCs, collected around atezolizumab (anti-PD-L1) treatment. The CDR3 DNA reads as TGTGCCAGCAGAAACCCCGGGAGGTTTCAGAACACTGAAGCTTTCTTT. Protein: CASRNPGRFQNTEAFF. The variable domain in full, completed from reference TRBV28 and TRBJ1-1, reads DVKVTQSSRYLVKRTGEKVFLECVQDMDHENMFWYRQDPGLGLRLIYFSYDVKMKEKGDIPEGYSVSREKKERFSLILESASTNQTSMYLCASRNPGRFQNTEAFFGQGTRLTVV.